This T cell receptor (beta chain) was sequenced for a study of blood T cell repertoires in COVID-19 (dated by TCRdb to 2019 to 2021). Context from the whole study: Collaborator samples came from the United States, Italy and Spain and covered acute and convalescent phases of COVID-19. A freely available public database, intended as a resource for researchers studying the immune response to SARS-CoV-2, is where the repertoires were released. The sample metadata nearly always contained a de-identified subject ID, COVID-19 status, age in years and sex. The samples were drawn from the first 160 participants of the ongoing ImmuneRACE study and from about 1,200 subjects provided by 6 global collaborators. Subjects who had been exposed to COVID-19, were actively infected with it, or had recovered from it provided the deeply sampled blood TCRbeta repertoires that made up the dataset. Where HLA class I and class II types were available, the types were taken from metadata supplied by the sample provider, not from assay-based typing. The material from the prospective study consisted of cDNA or gDNA derived from T cells, B-cell-depleted T cells, or PBMCs.

A note on this clone: Its antigen remains undetermined. No clone much larger than this one lies a single base away; base qualities are absent.

The immunoSEQ Assay, a bias-controlled multiplex PCR, was used to amplify TCRbeta CDR3 regions from genomic DNA. Per the original workflow: The number of nucleated cells in each sample was estimated by amplification of reference gene primers within the assay. To quantify the absolute abundance of each unique TCRbeta CDR3 rearrangement, sequence reads were collapsed and filtered. For each sample, productive Simpson clonality was calculated as the square root of Simpson's diversity index across productive rearrangements. As stored in TCRdb, this immuneACCESS dataset retains in-frame rearrangements with V and J assigned. A fraction of the clones does not appear; measured against another copy, unresolved V genes explain less than half of the discrepancy, and the remainder lacks a known reason. The DNA gave D and trimming, while V, J and clone size come from that table. The sample profile shows hundreds of thousands of clones; about 90% of them were found once. The ten largest clones capture about 2% of the sample.

V drops 6 bases and J drops 4 bases, leaving 9 bases in between. From its cysteine to its phenylalanine, the CDR3 spans 13 amino acids. The entry retains the CDR3 DNA only, 39 bases that are in frame from base 1. Per the germline V gene (reference sequence), WNHNN is the CDR1 and SYGVQD is the CDR2. Each collaborating institution followed its own protocols to collect whole blood in K2EDTA tubes. For TCRbeta analysis, collaborator samples were shipped as frozen whole blood, as isolated PBMCs, or as DNA extracted from either sample type. Findings and caveats that apply to the study as a whole: Clinical and demographic metadata were provided uncurated, with the amount varying by source and participant.

Sequencing was carried out using peripheral blood. The source of this sequence is a man younger than 35 with active or convalescent COVID-19. The V and J segments used are TRBV10-1 and TRBJ2-2, with TRBD2 tentatively as D gene (6 bases match). CDR3 protein: CASSATSTGELFF. The nucleotides are TGCGCCAGCAGCGCGACTAGCACCGGGGAGCTGTTTTTT.